This T cell receptor (beta chain) was sequenced for a study of radiotherapy plus CTLA-4 blockade in lung cancer. Trimming removed 6 bases from V and 5 bases from J, with 11 bases in between. CDR1 and CDR2 (germline): LGHNT, FRNRAP. The length of the CDR3 is 13 residues. Sequencing was performed with immunoSEQ multiplex PCR; in TCRdb, only in-frame clones are kept and a portion is missing. The repertoire has about 14,000 clones, about 89% of them found once; the top ten carry 14%. The genes are TRBV12-5 and TRBJ2-1; possible D gene TRBD1, 5 bases. The receptor was derived from a human donor with non-small cell lung cancer that progressed on radiotherapy plus ipilimumab. Some clones in this sample may be carry-over from other donors' samples. The source was peripheral blood, collected from a patient treated with radiotherapy plus ipilimumab. This CDR3 reads CASGTGYDNEQFF. CDR3 in DNA: TGTGCTAGTGGCACAGGTTATGACAATGAGCAGTTCTTC.